The entry that follows covers one T cell receptor (beta chain) sequence. Its target is not known. Treatment meaning: roughly 11-day PBMC culture with coronavirus spike peptide pools or control peptides (ViraFEST assay). This sample stems from a study of vaccination and CD4 T cells after COVID-19. Oncomine TCR Beta short-read sequencing was applied to DNA from cultured CD4+ T cells. TCRdb used MiXCR to reprocess the PCR reads, holding one entry per CDR3 protein. The sample records 15,000 to 20,000 distinct CDR3 sequences, roughly 45% being singletons. The sequenced sample consisted of CD4+ T cells from blood, cultured in vitro. This TCR was sampled from a human donor who had recovered from COVID-19.

CDR3 DNA: TGTGCCAGCAGCCCTAGGACAGGGGGCCAAGAAGCTTTCTTT. This gives the protein CASSPRTGGQEAFF. J is TRBJ1-1 and V is TRBV5-8; TRBD1 matches 11 bases. V dropped 4 bases and J dropped 8; count of bases not matched to a gene: 7. The CDR3 has 14 residues. Germline CDR1 and CDR2: SGHTS and YDEGEE.